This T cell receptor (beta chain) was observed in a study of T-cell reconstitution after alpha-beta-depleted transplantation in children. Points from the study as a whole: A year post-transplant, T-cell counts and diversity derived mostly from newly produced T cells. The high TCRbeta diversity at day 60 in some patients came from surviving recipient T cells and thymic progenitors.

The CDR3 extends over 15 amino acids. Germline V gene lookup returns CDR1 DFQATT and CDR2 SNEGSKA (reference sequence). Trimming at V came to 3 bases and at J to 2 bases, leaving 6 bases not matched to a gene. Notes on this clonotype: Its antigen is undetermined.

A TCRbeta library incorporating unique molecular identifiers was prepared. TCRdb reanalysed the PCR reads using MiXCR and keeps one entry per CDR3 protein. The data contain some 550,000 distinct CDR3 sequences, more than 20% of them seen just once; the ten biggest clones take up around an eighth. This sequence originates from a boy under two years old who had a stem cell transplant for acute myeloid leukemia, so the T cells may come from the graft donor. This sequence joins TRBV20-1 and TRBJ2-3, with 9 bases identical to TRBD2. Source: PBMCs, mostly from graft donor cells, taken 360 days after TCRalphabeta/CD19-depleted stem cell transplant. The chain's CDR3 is CSASALAGNTDTQYF. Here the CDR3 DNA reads TGCAGTGCTAGCGCGCTAGCGGGGAACACAGATACGCAGTATTTT.